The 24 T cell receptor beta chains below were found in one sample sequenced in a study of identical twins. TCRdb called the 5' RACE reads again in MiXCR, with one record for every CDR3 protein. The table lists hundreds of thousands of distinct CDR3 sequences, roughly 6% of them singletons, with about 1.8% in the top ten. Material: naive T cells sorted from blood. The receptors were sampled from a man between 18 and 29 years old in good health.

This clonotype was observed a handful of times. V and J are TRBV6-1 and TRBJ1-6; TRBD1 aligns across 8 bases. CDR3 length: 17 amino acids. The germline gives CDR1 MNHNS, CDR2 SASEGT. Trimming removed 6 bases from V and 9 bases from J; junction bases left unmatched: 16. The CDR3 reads CASSQGVARGHGSPLHF. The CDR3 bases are TGTGCCAGCAGCCAAGGGGTGGCCAGGGGGCACGGTTCACCCCTCCACTTT.

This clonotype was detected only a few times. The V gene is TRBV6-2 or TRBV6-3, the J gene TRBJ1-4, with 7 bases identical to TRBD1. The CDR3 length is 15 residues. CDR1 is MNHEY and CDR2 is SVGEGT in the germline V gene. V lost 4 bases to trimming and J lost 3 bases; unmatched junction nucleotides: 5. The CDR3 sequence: CASSSHQGANEKLFF. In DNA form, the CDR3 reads TGTGCCAGCAGTTCCCATCAGGGGGCTAATGAAAAACTGTTTTTT.

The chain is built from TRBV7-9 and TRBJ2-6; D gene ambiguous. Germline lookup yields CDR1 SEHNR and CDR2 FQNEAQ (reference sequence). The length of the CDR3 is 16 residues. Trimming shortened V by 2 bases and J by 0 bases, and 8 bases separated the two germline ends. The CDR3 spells CASSLSASSGANVLTF. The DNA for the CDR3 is TGTGCCAGCAGCTTATCTGCTAGCTCTGGGGCCAACGTCCTGACTTTC.

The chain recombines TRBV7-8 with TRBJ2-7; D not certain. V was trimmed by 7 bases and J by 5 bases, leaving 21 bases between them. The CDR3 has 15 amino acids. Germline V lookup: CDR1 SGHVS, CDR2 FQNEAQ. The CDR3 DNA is TGTGCCAGCACCTGGCGTGGCGCTAGTGGAAACGAGCAGTACTTC. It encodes CASTWRGASGNEQYF.

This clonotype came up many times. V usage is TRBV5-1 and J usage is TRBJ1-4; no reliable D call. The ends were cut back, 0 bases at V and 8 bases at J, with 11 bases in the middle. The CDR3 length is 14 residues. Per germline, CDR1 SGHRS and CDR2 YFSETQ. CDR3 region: CASSLDGREEKLFF. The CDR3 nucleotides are TGCGCCAGCAGCTTGGACGGGCGAGAGGAAAAACTGTTTTTT.

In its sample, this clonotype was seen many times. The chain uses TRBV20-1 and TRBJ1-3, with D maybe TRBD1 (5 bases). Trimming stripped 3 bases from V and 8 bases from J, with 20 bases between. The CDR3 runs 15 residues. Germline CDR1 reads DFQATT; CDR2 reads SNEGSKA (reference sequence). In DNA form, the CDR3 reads TGCAGTGCTAGGCCTACGTCACTGGGGGAGGACACCATATATTTT. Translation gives CSARPTSLGEDTIYF.

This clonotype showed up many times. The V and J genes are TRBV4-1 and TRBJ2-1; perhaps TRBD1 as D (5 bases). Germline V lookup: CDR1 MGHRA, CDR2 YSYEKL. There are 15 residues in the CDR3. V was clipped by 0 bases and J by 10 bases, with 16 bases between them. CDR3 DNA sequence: TGCGCCAGCAGCCAAGATAGGGGAACTGGATGGGAGCAGTTCTTC. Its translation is CASSQDRGTGWEQFF.

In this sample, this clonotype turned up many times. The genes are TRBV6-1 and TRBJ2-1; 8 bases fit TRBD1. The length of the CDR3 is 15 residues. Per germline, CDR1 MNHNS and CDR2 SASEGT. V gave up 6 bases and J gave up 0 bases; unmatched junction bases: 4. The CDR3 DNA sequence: TGTGCCAGCAGCCAACAGGGGGTCTCCTACAATGAGCAGTTCTTC. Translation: CASSQQGVSYNEQFF.

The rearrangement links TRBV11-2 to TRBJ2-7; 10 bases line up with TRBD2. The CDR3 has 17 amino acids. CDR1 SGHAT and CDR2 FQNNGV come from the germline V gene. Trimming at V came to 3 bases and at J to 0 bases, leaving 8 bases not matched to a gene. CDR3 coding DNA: TGTGCCAGCAGCTTGGGGCGACTAGCGGGCATCTCCTACGAGCAGTACGTC. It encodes CASSLGRLAGISYEQYV.

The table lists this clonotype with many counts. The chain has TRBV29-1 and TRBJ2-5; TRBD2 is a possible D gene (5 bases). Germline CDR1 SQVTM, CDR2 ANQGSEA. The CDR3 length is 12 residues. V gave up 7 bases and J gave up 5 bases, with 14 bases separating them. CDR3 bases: TGCAGCGACCGGGTAGGGAGTGAGACCCAGTACTTC. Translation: CSDRVGSETQYF.

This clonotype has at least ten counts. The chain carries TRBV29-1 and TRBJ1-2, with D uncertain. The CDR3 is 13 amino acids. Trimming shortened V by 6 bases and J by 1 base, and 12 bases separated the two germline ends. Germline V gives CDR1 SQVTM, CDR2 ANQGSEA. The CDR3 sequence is CSVLLADNYGYTF. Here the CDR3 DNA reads TGCAGCGTGCTGCTAGCCGATAACTATGGCTACACCTTC.

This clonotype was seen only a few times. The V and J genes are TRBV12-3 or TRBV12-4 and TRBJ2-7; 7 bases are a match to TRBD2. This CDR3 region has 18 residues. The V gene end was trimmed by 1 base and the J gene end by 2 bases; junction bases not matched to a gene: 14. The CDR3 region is CASSLDVWVGGTPYEQYF. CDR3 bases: TGTGCCAGCAGTTTAGATGTTTGGGTGGGGGGGACCCCCTACGAGCAGTACTTC.

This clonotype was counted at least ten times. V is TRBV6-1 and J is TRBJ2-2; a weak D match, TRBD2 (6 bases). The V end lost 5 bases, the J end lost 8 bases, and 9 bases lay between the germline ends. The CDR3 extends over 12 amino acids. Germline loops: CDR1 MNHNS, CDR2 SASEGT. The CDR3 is CASSFGGGELFF. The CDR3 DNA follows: TGTGCCAGCAGTTTCGGGGGAGGGGAGCTGTTTTTT.

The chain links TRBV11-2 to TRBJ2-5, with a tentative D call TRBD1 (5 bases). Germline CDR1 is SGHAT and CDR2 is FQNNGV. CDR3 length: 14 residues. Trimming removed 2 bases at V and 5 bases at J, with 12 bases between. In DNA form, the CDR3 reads TGTGCCAGCAGCTTAAAAGACAGTTACGAGACCCAGTACTTC. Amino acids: CASSLKDSYETQYF.

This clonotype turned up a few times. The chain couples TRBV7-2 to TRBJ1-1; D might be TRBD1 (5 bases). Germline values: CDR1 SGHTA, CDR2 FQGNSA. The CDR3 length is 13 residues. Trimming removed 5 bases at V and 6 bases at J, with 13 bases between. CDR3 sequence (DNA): TGTGCCAGCAGCCGGGACCTCGGGGCTGAAGCTTTCTTT. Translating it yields CASSRDLGAEAFF.

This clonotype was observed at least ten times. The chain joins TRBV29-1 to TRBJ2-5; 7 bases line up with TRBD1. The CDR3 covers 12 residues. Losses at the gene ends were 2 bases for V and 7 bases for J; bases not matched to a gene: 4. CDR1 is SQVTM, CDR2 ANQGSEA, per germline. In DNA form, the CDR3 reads TGCAGCGTTGAAAGGGGGCGGTGGACCCAGTACTTC. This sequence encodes CSVERGRWTQYF.

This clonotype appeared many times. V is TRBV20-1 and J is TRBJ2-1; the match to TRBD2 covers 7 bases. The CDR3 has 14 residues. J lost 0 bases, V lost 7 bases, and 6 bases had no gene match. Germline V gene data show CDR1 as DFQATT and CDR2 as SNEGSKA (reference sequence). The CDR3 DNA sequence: TGCAGTGTCAGACTAGCAGACTCCTACAATGAGCAGTTCTTC. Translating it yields CSVRLADSYNEQFF.

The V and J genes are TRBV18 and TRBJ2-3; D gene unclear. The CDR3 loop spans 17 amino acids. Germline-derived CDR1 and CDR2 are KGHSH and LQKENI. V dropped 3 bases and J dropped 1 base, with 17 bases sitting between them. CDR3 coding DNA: TGTGCCAGCTCACCTATCGGCCAAGTCCATGGCACAGATACGCAGTATTTT. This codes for CASSPIGQVHGTDTQYF.

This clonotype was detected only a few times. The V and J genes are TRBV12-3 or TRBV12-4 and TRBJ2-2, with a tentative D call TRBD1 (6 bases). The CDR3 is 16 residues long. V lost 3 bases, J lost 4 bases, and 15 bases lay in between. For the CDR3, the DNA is TGTGCCAGCAGTTTGAGTCCAGGGGCGGGCACCGGGGAGCTGTTTTTT. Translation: CASSLSPGAGTGELFF.

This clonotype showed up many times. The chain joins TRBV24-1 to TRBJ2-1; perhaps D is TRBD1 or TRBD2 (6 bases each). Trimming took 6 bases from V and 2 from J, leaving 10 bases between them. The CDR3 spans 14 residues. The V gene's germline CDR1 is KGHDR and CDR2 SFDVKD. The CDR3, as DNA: TGTGCCACCAGTTGGGGGGCAACCTACAATGAGCAGTTCTTC. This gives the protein CATSWGATYNEQFF.

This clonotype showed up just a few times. As DNA, the CDR3 is TGTGCCAGTGCGGGAGTGCAAGAGACCCAGTACTTC. This codes for CASAGVQETQYF. The chain uses TRBV6-5 and TRBJ2-5; TRBD2 matches 7 bases. V trimming: 9 bases; J trimming: 2 bases; junction bases outside the gene matches: 3. Germline V CDR1 and CDR2: MNHEY, SVGAGI. This CDR3 region has 12 residues.

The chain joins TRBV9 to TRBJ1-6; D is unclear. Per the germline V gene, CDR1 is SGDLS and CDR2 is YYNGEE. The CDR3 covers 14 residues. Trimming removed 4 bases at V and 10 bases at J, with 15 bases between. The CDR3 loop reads CASSSPGVGSPLHF. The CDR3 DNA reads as TGTGCCAGCAGCTCCCCCGGGGTTGGGTCACCCCTCCACTTT.

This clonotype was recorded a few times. The CDR3 reads CASSQPGLAVTDTQYF. CDR3 bases: TGCGCCAGCAGCCAACCGGGACTAGCGGTCACAGATACGCAGTATTTT. The chain joins TRBV4-1 to TRBJ2-3; 11 bases line up with TRBD2. Germline V gives CDR1 MGHRA, CDR2 YSYEKL. This CDR3 contains 16 residues. The V segment lost 2 bases and the J segment 2 bases; nucleotides outside the gene matches: 3.

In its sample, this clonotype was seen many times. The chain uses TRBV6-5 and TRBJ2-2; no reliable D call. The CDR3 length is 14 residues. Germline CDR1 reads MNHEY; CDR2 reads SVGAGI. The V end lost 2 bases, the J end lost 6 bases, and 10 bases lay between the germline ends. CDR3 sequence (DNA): TGTGCCAGCAGTTACCTGGCCCGACCCGGGGAGCTGTTTTTT. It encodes CASSYLARPGELFF.